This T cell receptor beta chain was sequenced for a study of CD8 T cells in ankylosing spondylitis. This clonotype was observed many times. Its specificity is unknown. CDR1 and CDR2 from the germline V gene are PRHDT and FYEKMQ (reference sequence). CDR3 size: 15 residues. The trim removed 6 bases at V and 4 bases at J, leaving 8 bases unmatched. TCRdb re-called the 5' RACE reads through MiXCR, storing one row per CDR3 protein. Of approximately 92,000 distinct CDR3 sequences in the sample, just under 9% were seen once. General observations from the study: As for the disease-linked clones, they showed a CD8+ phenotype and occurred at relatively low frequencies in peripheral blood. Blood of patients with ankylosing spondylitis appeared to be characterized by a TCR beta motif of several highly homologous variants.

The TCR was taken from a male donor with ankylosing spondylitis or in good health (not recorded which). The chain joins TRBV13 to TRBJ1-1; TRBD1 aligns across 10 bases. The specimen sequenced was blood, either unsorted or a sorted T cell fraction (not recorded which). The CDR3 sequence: CASRVTGGRSTEAFF. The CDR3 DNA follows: TGTGCCAGCAGGGTGACAGGGGGCCGGAGCACTGAAGCTTTCTTT.